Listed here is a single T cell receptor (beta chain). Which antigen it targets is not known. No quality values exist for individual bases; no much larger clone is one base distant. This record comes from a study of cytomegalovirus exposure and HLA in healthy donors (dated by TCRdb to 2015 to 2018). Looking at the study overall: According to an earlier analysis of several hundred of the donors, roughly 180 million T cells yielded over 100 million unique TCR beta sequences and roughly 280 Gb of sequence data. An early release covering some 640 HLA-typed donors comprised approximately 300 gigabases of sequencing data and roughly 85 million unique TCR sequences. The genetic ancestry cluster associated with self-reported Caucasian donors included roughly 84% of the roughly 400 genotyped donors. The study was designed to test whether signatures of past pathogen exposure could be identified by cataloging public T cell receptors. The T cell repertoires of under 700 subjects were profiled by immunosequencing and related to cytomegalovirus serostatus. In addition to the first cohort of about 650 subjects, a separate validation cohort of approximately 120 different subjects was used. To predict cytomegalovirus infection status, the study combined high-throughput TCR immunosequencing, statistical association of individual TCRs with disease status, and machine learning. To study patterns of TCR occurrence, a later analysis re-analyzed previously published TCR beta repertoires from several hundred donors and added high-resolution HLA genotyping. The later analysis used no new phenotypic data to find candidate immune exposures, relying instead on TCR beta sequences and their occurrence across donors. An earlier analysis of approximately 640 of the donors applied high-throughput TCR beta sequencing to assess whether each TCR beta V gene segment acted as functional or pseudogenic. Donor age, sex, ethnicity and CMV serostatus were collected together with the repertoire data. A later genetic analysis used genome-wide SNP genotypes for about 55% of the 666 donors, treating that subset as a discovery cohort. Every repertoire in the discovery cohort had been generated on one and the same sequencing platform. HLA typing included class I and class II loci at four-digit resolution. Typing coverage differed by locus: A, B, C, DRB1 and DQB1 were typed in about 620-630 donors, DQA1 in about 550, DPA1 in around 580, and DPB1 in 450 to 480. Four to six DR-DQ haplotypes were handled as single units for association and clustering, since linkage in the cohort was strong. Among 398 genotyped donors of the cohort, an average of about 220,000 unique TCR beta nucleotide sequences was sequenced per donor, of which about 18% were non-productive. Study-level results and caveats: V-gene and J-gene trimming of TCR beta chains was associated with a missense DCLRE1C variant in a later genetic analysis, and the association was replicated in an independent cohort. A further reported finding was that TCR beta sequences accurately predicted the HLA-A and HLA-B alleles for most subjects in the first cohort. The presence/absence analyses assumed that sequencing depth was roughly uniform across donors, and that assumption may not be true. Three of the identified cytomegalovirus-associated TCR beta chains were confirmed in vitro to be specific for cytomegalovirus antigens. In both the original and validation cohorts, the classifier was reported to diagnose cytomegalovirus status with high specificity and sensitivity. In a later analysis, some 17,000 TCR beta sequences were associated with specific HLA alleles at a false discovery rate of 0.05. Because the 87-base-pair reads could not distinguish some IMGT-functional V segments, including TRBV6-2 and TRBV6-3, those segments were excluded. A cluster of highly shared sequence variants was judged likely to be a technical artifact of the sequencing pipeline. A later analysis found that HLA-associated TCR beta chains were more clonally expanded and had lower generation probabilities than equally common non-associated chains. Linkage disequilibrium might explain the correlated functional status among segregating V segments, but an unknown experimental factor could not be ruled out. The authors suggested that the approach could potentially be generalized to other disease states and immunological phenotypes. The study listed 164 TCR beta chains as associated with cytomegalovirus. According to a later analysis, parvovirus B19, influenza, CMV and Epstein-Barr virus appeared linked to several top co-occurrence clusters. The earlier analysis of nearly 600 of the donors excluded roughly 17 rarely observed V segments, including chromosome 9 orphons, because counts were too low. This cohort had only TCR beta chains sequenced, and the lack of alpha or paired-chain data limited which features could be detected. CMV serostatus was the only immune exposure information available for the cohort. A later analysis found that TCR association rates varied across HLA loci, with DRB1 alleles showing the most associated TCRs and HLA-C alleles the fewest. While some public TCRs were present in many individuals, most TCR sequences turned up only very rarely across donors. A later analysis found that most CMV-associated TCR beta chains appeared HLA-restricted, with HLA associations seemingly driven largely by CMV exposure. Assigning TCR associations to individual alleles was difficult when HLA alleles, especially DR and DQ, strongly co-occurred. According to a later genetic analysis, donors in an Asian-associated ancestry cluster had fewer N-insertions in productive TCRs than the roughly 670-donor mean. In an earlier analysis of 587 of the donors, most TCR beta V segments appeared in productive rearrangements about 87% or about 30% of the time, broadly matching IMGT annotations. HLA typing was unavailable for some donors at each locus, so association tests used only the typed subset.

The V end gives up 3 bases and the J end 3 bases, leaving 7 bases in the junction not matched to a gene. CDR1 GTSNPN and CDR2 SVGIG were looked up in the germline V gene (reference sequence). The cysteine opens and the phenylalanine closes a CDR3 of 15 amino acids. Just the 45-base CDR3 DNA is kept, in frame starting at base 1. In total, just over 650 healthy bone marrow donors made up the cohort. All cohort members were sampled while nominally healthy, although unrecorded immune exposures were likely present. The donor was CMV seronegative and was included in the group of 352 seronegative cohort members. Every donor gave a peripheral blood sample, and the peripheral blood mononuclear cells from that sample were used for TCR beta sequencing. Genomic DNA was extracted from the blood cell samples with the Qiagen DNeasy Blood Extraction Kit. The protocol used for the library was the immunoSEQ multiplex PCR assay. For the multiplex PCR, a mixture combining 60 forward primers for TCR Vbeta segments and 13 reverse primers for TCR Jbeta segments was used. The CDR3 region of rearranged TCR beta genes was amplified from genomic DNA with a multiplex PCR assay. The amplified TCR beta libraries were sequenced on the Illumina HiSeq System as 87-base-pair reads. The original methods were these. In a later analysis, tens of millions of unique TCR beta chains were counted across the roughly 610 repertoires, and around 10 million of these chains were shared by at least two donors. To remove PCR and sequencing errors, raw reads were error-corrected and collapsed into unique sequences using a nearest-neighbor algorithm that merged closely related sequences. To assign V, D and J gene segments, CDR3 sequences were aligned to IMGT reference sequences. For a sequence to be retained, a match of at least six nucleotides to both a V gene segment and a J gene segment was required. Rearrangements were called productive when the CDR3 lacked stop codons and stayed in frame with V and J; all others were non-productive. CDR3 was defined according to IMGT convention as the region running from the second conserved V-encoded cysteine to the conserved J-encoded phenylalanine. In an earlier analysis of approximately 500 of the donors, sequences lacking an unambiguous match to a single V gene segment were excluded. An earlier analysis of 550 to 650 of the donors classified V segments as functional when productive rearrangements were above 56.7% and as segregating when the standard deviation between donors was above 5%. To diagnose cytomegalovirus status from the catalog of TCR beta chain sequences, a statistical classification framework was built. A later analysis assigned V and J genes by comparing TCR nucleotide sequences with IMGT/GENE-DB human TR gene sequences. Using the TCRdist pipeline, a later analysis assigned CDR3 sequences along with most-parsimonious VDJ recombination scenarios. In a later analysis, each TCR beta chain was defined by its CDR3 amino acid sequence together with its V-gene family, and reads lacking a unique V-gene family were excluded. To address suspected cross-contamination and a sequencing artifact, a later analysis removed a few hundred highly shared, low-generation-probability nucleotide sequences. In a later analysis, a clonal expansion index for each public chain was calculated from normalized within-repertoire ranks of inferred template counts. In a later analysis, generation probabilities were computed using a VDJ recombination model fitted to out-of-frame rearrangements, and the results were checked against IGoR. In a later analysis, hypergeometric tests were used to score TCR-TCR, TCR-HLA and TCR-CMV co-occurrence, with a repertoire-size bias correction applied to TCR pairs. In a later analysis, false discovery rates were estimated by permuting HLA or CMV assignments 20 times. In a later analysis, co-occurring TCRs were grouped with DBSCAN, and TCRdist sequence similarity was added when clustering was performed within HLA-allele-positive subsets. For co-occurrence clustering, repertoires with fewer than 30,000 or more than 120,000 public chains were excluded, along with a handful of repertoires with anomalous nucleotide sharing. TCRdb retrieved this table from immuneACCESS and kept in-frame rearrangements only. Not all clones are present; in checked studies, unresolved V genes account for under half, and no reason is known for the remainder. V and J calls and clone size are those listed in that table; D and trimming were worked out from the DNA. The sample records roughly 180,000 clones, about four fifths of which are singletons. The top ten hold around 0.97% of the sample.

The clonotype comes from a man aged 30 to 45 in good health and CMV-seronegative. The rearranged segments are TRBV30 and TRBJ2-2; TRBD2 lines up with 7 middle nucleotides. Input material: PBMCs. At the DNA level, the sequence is TGTGCCTGGAGCTTCCCCGGGGGGTACACCGGGGAGCTGTTTTTT. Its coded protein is CAWSFPGGYTGELFF.